These 2 T cell receptor beta chains share one sample of origin, sequenced in a study of vaccination effects on CD4 cells after COVID-19. Subsequent to less than 13 days of culture, CD4+ T cells were isolated. No antigen is known for these receptors. The table came from immunoSEQ multiplex PCR; TCRdb's copy has only in-frame clones and leaves some out. This sample has more than 35,000 clones, with over 80% found just once. The sequences come from CD4+ T cells from PBMCs cultured without peptide, collected before COVID-19 vaccination. These receptor sequences come from a human donor who received a COVID-19 vaccine.

The chain couples TRBV28 to TRBJ2-3; D is unclear. The CDR3 length is 14 residues. The germline V and J ends were trimmed by 6 bases and 0 bases, with 10 bases remaining between them. The germline V gene has CDR1 MDHEN and CDR2 SYDVKM. CDR3 nucleotides: TGTGCCAGCAGAGCTGGGCTGAGCACAGATACGCAGTATTTT. Translation gives CASRAGLSTDTQYF. Full variable domain (rest looked up from reference TRBV28 and TRBJ2-3): DVKVTQSSRYLVKRTGEKVFLECVQDMDHENMFWYRQDPGLGLRLIYFSYDVKMKEKGDIPEGYSVSREKKERFSLILESASTNQTSMYLCASRAGLSTDTQYFGPGTRLTVL.

This chain uses TRBV7-2 with TRBJ1-2, with D unresolved. The V end lost 3 bases, the J end lost 8 bases, and 13 bases lay between the germline ends. Per the germline V gene, CDR1 is SGHTA and CDR2 is FQGNSA. The CDR3 length is 13 residues. This CDR3 reads CASSFGELGGYTF. The DNA for the CDR3 is TGTGCCAGCAGCTTTGGGGAACTTGGAGGCTACACCTTC.